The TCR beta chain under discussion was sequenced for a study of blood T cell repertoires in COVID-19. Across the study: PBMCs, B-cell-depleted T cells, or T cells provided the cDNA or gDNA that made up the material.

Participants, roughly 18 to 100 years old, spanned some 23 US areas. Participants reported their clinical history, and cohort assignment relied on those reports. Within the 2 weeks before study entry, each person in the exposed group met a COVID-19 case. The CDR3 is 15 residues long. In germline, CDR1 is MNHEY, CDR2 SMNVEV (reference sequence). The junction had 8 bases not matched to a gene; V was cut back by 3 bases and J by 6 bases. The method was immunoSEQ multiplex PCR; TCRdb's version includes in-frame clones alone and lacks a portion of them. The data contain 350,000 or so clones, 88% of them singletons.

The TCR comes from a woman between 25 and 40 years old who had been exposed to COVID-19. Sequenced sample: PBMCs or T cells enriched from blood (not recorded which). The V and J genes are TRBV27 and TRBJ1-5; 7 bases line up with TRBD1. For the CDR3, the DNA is TGTGCCAGCAGTTTCTCCGACAGGGAAGGTCAGCCCCAGCATTTT. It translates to CASSFSDREGQPQHF.